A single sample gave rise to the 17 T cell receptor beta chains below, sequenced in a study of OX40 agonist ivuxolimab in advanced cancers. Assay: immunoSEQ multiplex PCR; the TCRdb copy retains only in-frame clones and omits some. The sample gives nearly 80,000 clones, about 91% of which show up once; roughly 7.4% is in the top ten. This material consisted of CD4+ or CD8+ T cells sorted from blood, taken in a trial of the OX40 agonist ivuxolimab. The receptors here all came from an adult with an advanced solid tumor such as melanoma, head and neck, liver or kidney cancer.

The CDR3 nucleotides read TGTGCCAGCAGAGAGGACAGGTTAGCGGGAAATGAGCAGTTCTTC. It specifies CASREDRLAGNEQFF. V gene TRBV2 combines with J gene TRBJ2-1, with a possible D match to TRBD2 (8 bases). V was cut by 6 bases and J by 7 bases, with 19 bases left in between. CDR3 length equals 15 residues. Germline V gives CDR1 SNHLY, CDR2 FYNNEI.

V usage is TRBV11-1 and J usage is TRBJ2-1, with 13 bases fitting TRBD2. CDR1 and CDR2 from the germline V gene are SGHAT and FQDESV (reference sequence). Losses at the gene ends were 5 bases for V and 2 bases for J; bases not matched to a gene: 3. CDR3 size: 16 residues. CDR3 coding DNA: TGTGCCAGCAGCCTACTAGCGGGAGGGCCCTACAATGAGCAGTTCTTC. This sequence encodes CASSLLAGGPYNEQFF.

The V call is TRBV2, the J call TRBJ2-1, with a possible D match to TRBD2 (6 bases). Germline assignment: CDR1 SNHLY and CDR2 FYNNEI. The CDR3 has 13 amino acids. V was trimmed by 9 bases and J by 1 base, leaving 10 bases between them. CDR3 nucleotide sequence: TGTGCCAGAGGAGGGCCGTCCTACAATGAGCAGTTCTTC. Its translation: CARGGPSYNEQFF.

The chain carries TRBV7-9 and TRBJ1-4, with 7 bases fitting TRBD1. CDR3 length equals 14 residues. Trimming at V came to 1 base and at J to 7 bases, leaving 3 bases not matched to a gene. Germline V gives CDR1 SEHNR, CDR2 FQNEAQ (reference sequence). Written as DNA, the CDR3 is TGTGCCAGCAGCTTAGACAGGGGCGCTGAAAAACTGTTTTTT. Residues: CASSLDRGAEKLFF.

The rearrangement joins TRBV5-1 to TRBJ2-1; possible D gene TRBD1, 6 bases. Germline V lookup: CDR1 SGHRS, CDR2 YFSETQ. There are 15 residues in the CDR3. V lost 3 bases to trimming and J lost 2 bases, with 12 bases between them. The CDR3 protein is CASSWGPGTYNEQFF. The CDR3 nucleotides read TGCGCCAGCAGCTGGGGGCCTGGGACCTACAATGAGCAGTTCTTC.

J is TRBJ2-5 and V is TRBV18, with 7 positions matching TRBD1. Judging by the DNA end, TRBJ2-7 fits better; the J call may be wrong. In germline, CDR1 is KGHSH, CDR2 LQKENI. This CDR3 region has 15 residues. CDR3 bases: TGTGCCAGCTCACCGGGACAGCAGCTAGTCTACGAGCAGTACTTC. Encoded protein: CASSPGQQLVYEQYF.

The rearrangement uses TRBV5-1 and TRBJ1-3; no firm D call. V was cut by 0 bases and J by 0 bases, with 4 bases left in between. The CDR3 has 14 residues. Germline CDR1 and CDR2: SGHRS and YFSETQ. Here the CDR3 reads CASSLGTSGNTIYF. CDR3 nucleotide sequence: TGCGCCAGCAGCTTGGGGACCTCTGGAAACACCATATATTTT.

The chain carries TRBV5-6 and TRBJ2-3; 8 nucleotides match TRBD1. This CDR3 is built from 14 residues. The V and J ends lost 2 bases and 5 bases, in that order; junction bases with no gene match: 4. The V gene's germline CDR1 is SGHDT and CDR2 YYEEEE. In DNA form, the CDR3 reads TGTGCCAGCAGCTTTAGCAGGGGGCTAGATACGCAGTATTTT. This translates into CASSFSRGLDTQYF.

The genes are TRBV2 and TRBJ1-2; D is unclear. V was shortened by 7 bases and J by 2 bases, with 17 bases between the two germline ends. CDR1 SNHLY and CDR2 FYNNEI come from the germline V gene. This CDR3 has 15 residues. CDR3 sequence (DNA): TGTGCCAGCATTCCCCTCGCAGAGGAAAACTATGGCTACACCTTC. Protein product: CASIPLAEENYGYTF.

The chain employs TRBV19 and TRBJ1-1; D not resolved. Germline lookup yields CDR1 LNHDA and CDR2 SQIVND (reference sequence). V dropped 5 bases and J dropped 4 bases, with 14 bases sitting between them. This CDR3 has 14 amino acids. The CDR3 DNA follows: TGTGCCAGTAGTCTCGCCGGCGGTACCACTGAAGCTTTCTTT. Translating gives CASSLAGGTTEAFF. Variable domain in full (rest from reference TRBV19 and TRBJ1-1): DGGITQSPKYLFRKEGQNVTLSCEQNLNHDAMYWYRQDPGQGLRLIYYSQIVNDFQKGDIAEGYSVSREKKESFPLTVTSAQKNPTAFYLCASSLAGGTTEAFFGQGTRLTVV.

CDR3 protein: CASSGGALLTGELFF. CDR3 coding DNA: TGTGCCAGCAGTGGGGGCGCCCTGTTGACCGGGGAGCTGTTTTTT. The rearrangement joins TRBV13 to TRBJ2-2, with a tentative D call TRBD1 (6 bases). Germline V gene data show CDR1 as PRHDT and CDR2 as FYEKMQ (reference sequence). V gave up 6 bases and J gave up 5 bases, with 16 bases separating them. The length of the CDR3 is 15 residues.

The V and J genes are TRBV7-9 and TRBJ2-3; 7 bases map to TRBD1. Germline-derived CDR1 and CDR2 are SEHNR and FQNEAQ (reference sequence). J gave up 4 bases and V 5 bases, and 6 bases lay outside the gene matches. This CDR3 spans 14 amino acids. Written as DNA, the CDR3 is TGTGCCAGCAGCCCAGGGGGTAGCTCAGATACGCAGTATTTT. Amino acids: CASSPGGSSDTQYF. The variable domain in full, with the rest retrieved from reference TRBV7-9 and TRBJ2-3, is DTGVSQNPRHKITKRGQNVTFRCDPISEHNRLYWYRQTLGQGPEFLTYFQNEAQLEKSRLLSDRFSAERPKGSFSTLEIQRTEQGDSAMYLCASSPGGSSDTQYFGPGTRLTVL.

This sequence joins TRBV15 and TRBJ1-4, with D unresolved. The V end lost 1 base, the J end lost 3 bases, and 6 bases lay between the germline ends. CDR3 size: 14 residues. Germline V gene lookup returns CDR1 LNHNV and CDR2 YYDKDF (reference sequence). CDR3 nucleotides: TGTGCCACCAGCAGAGTAGGGTCTAATGAAAAACTGTTTTTT. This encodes CATSRVGSNEKLFF.

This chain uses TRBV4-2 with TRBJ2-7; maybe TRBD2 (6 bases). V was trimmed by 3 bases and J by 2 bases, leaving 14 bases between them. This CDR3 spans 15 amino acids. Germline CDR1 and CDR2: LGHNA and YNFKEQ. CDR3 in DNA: TGTGCCAGCAGCCAGCCCTTAGCGGAAACCTACGAGCAGTACTTC. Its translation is CASSQPLAETYEQYF.

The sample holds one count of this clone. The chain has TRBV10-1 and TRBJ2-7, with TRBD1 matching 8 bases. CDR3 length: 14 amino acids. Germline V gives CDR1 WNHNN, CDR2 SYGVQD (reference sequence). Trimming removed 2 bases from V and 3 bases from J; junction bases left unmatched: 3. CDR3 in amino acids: CASSEGTGIYEQYF. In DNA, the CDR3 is TGCGCCAGCAGTGAGGGGACAGGCATCTACGAGCAGTACTTC.

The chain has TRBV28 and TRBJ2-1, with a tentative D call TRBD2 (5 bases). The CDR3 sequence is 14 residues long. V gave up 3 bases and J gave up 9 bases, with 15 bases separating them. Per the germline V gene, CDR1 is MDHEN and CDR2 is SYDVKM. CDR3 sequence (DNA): TGTGCCAGCAGTTTCAGCCTAGCTCAGCCTGAGCAGTTCTTC. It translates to CASSFSLAQPEQFF.

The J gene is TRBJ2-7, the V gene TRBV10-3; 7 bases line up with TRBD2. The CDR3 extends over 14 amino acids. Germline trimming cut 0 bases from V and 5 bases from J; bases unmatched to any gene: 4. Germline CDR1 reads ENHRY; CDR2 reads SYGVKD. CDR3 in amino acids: CAISESGGSHEQYF. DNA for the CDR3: TGTGCCATCAGTGAGTCGGGCGGGAGTCACGAGCAGTACTTC.